The 7 T cell receptor beta chains below come from one sample, sequenced in a study of Graves' ophthalmopathy and Graves' hyperthyroidism. The study amplified TCR beta CDR3 regions using RNA transcripts. RT-PCR with HTBI primers came first, then second-round multiplex PCR. One entry per CDR3 protein, called by TCRdb with MiXCR from the multiplex PCR reads. In the table there are approximately 700,000 distinct CDR3 sequences, about 44% of which are singletons. The sequencing input was peripheral blood. The receptor source for this set is an adult man with Graves' ophthalmopathy.

In regard to this clonotype: An end of the junction does not agree with germline; a read error may underlie this. The V gene is TRBV2, the J gene TRBJ1-1, with D possibly matching TRBD1 (5 bases). CDR1 and CDR2 from the germline V gene are SNHLY and FYNNEI. The CDR3 length is 11 residues. CDR3 nucleotides: TGTGCCAGCAGTGTCCGGGGGGTCACGACATTT. The encoded protein is CASSVRGVTTF.

This rearrangement joins TRBV4-3 to TRBJ1-2; D call uncertain. The V end was cut by 0 bases, the J end by 4 bases, with 9 bases between. Germline CDR1 and CDR2: LGHNA and YSLEER. This CDR3 comprises 14 residues. The CDR3 loop reads CASSQDPAGYGYTF. Written as DNA, the CDR3 is TGCGCCAGCAGCCAAGACCCCGCAGGCTATGGCTACACCTTC.

This clonotype was counted between two and nine times. The chain employs TRBV12-3 or TRBV12-4 and TRBJ1-6, with D unclear. The V gene lost 4 bases and the J gene lost 11 bases, with 15 bases spanning the gap. This CDR3 comprises 14 residues. The CDR3 spells CASSSTSSATPLHF. The CDR3, as DNA: TGTGCCAGCAGTTCGACAAGCTCTGCGACACCCCTCCACTTT.

The chain couples TRBV29-1 to TRBJ2-5; 8 bases fit TRBD1. The CDR3 runs 14 residues. Germline CDR1 SQVTM, CDR2 ANQGSEA. V shed 3 bases, J shed 0 bases, and the junction held 3 bases outside the gene matches. CDR3 protein: CSVEGRGHQETQYF. CDR3 bases: TGCAGCGTTGAGGGCAGGGGGCACCAAGAGACCCAGTACTTC.

This clonotype has at least ten counts. The chain couples TRBV14 to TRBJ1-1; perhaps TRBD1 as D (5 bases). V lost 1 base and J 4 bases, leaving 10 bases between the germline ends. This CDR3 contains 14 residues. Germline CDR1 reads SGHDN; CDR2 reads FVKESK. The CDR3 region has the DNA TGTGCCAGCAGCCAAGTTAGGGGCCGCACTGAAGCTTTCTTT. This translates into CASSQVRGRTEAFF. Looking up the rest from reference TRBV14 and TRBJ1-1 gives the full variable domain: EAGVTQFPSHSVIEKGQTVTLRCDPISGHDNLYWYRRVMGKEIKFLLHFVKESKQDESGMPNNRFLAERTGGTYSTLKVQPAELEDSGVYFCASSQVRGRTEAFFGQGTRLTVV.

This chain links TRBV2 with TRBJ1-2; 9 nucleotides line up with TRBD1. The germline V gene encodes CDR1 SNHLY and CDR2 FYNNEI. CDR3 length: 11 amino acids. With 8 bases clipped from V and 6 bases from J, the junction kept 1 base outside the gene matches. The CDR3 region has the DNA TGTGCCAGCGGGGACAGGGATGGCTACACCTTC. Amino acids: CASGDRDGYTF.

V and J are TRBV2 and TRBJ2-5, with 11 bases that match TRBD2. The assigned J gene may be wrong: the sequence end matches TRBJ2-1 better. The CDR3 consists of 15 residues. Germline V lookup: CDR1 SNHLY, CDR2 FYNNEI. The CDR3 DNA is TGTGCCAGCAAGGTGGGACTAGCGGAGTACAATGAGCAGTTCTTC. As protein: CASKVGLAEYNEQFF.